The 30 T cell receptor beta chains in this list originate from one sample, sequenced in a study of blood T cell repertoires in COVID-19 (dated by TCRdb to 2020 to 2022). The library was obtained by the immunoSEQ multiplex PCR assay. The table was pulled from immuneACCESS by TCRdb, which kept in-frame rearrangements only. Such tables lose some clones; where checked, under half of the loss comes from unresolved V genes, and the rest has no known cause. The sample yields about 250,000 clones; about 86% were counted once. 8.6% of the sample belongs to the ten largest clones. Specimen: peripheral blood. Receptors were obtained from a middle-aged man with active or convalescent COVID-19.

The chain is built from TRBV10-3 and TRBJ2-7, with 7 bases aligning to TRBD2. Germline assignment: CDR1 ENHRY and CDR2 SYGVKD. V lost 11 bases to trimming and J lost 0 bases; unmatched junction nucleotides: 10. The CDR3 consists of 14 residues. The CDR3 DNA reads TGTGCCGTGGCCCGGGGGGAGTTCTCCTACGAGCAGTACTTC. Translating gives CAVARGEFSYEQYF.

This chain connects TRBV19 to TRBJ1-1; tentatively, D is TRBD1 (5 bases). This CDR3 contains 11 residues. V shed 9 bases and J shed 9 bases, with 14 bases lying between them. Germline V gene data show CDR1 as LNHDA and CDR2 as SQIVND (reference sequence). The CDR3 DNA reads as TGTGCCAGCGACCTAACAGGTAAAGCTTTCTTT. Its protein product is CASDLTGKAFF.

This clone was found once. Written as DNA, the CDR3 is TGTGCCAGCAGTTACGGGACAGACTACGAGCAGTACTTC. Protein sequence: CASSYGTDYEQYF. The rearrangement uses TRBV6-2 or TRBV6-3 and TRBJ2-7; 7 bases map to TRBD1. After removal of 2 bases from V and 3 bases from J, the junction contained 1 base not matched to a gene. The CDR3 loop spans 13 amino acids. Germline V gene sequence: CDR1 MNHEY, CDR2 SVGEGT.

The genes are TRBV30 and TRBJ1-6; weak D call: TRBD1 (6 bases). This CDR3 has 14 residues. CDR1 is GTSNPN, CDR2 SVGIG, per germline (reference sequence). V was trimmed by 2 bases and J by 5 bases, leaving 10 bases between them. CDR3 in DNA: TGTGCCTGGAGTCGAACAGGGAATAATTCACCCCTCCACTTT. Residues: CAWSRTGNNSPLHF.

The chain has TRBV4-3 and TRBJ1-6; TRBD1 agrees at 7 bases. V shed 3 bases, J shed 3 bases, and the junction held 5 bases outside the gene matches. Germline values: CDR1 LGHNA, CDR2 YSLEER. The length of the CDR3 is 16 residues. CDR3 bases: TGCGCCAGCAGCCAGGATCACAGGGGCTATAATTCACCCCTCCACTTT. Translation gives CASSQDHRGYNSPLHF.

The chain employs TRBV2 and TRBJ1-3, with D maybe TRBD1 (5 bases). The CDR3 loop spans 15 amino acids. In germline, CDR1 is SNHLY, CDR2 FYNNEI. Deletions cut 8 bases from V and 1 base from J, with 15 bases between. Here the CDR3 DNA reads TGTGCCAGCCAGACGCCACAGGCGTCTGGAAACACCATATATTTT. Amino acids: CASQTPQASGNTIYF. The full variable domain, rest sourced from reference TRBV2 and TRBJ1-3, is EPEVTQTPSHQVTQMGQEVILRCVPISNHLYFYWYRQILGQKVEFLVSFYNNEISEKSEIFDDQFSVERPDGSNFTLKIRSTKLEDSAMYFCASQTPQASGNTIYFGEGSWLTVV.

The rearrangement links TRBV5-5 to TRBJ1-1; D not certain. The V end lost 2 bases, the J end lost 4 bases, and 15 bases lay between the germline ends. The germline V gene encodes CDR1 SGHKS and CDR2 YYEKEE (reference sequence). The CDR3 is 15 amino acids. In DNA, the CDR3 is TGTGCCAGCAGCTTTGTTGGCGGTTCGAGCACTGAAGCTTTCTTT. This sequence encodes CASSFVGGSSTEAFF.

In this sample, this clone turned up once. The V gene is TRBV7-9, the J gene TRBJ1-1, with a weak D call TRBD1 (5 bases). V dropped 1 base and J dropped 1 base, with 10 bases sitting between them. The CDR3 totals 15 residues. In germline, CDR1 is SEHNR, CDR2 FQNEAQ (reference sequence). The CDR3 DNA reads as TGTGCCAGCAGCTTAGAACAGGCGTCGAACACTGAAGCTTTCTTT. It translates to CASSLEQASNTEAFF.

The chain carries TRBV3-1 (or the pseudogene TRBV3-2) and TRBJ2-7, with 7 bases fitting TRBD1. The V and J ends lost 0 bases and 0 bases, in that order; junction bases with no gene match: 5. The CDR3 has 16 residues. The germline CDR1 and CDR2 sequences are LGHDT and YNNKEL (reference sequence). The CDR3 here is CASSQDRTGYSYEQYF. Written as DNA, the CDR3 is TGTGCCAGCAGCCAAGATCGGACAGGATACTCCTACGAGCAGTACTTC.

The chain is built from TRBV10-3 and TRBJ2-7, with TRBD2 as a possible D gene (5 bases). The CDR3 is 11 amino acids. Germline values: CDR1 ENHRY, CDR2 SYGVKD. V lost 10 bases to trimming and J lost 6 bases, with 13 bases between them. CDR3 bases: TGTGCCAAGCGGACCCTCGCCGAGCAGTACTTC. Protein product: CAKRTLAEQYF.

V usage is TRBV19 and J usage is TRBJ1-3; no clear D. Germline-derived CDR1 and CDR2 are LNHDA and SQIVND (reference sequence). V lost 8 bases to trimming and J lost 0 bases, with 14 bases between them. The CDR3 is made up of 15 amino acids. The CDR3 DNA sequence: TGTGCCAGTGGGAGCGGTTCTCGCTCTGGAAACACCATATATTTT. It specifies CASGSGSRSGNTIYF.

This chain connects TRBV15 to TRBJ2-7; D may be TRBD1 (5 bases). Germline V gene sequence: CDR1 LNHNV, CDR2 YYDKDF (reference sequence). CDR3 length equals 13 residues. V lost 3 bases, J lost 6 bases, and 12 bases lay in between. The CDR3 DNA follows: TGTGCCACCAGCAGGGTGAAGGGGTCCGAGCAGTACTTC. It translates to CATSRVKGSEQYF.

The rearrangement links TRBV2 to TRBJ1-1, with a tentative D call TRBD1 (6 bases). V lost 1 base, J lost 8 bases, and 8 bases lay in between. Germline loops: CDR1 SNHLY, CDR2 FYNNEI. The CDR3 is 12 residues long. DNA for the CDR3: TGTGCCAGCAGTGAAGTCGGACAGGAAGCTTTCTTT. It codes for CASSEVGQEAFF.

In nucleotides, the CDR3 is TGCAGCGCTGTGACAGGGGAGTACTATGGCTACACCTTC. Translated, it gives CSAVTGEYYGYTF. This sequence joins TRBV29-1 and TRBJ1-2; 8 bases fit TRBD1. This CDR3 has 13 amino acids. Germline loops: CDR1 SQVTM, CDR2 ANQGSEA. After removal of 7 bases from V and 3 bases from J, the junction contained 7 bases not matched to a gene.

V and J are TRBV15 and TRBJ1-1; TRBD1 matches at 8 bases. The CDR3 runs 14 residues. V gave up 5 bases and J gave up 6 bases; unmatched junction bases: 8. CDR1 and CDR2 from the germline V gene are LNHNV and YYDKDF (reference sequence). This CDR3 is CATSARTGRSEAFF. CDR3 nucleotides: TGTGCCACCAGCGCAAGGACAGGGCGGTCTGAAGCTTTCTTT.

This clone has a single count. This chain joins TRBV9 and TRBJ2-2; 8 bases are shared with TRBD1. The CDR3 extends over 14 amino acids. Germline V CDR1 and CDR2: SGDLS, YYNGEE. The trim removed 1 base at V and 5 bases at J, leaving 1 base unmatched. CDR3 sequence reads: CASSVRTGTGELFF. The CDR3 DNA sequence: TGTGCCAGCAGCGTAAGGACAGGGACCGGGGAGCTGTTTTTT.

The gene calls are TRBV18 and TRBJ1-1; 8 bases line up with TRBD1. V gave up 2 bases and J gave up 3 bases; unmatched junction bases: 5. CDR1 and CDR2 (germline): KGHSH, LQKENI. The CDR3 contains 15 residues. CDR3 nucleotide sequence: TGTGCCAGCTCACCAGGGCAGGGGGCCGACACTGAAGCTTTCTTT. Translating gives CASSPGQGADTEAFF.

The rearrangement joins TRBV10-3 to TRBJ2-3; 7 bases line up with TRBD1. CDR3 length: 14 amino acids. Germline CDR1 ENHRY, CDR2 SYGVKD. The V gene end was trimmed by 6 bases and the J gene end by 6 bases; junction bases not matched to a gene: 9. The CDR3 DNA reads as TGTGCCATCAGGGACAACAGGGGCGGGGATACGCAGTATTTT. This translates into CAIRDNRGGDTQYF.

This clone appeared once. The rearrangement uses TRBV21-1 and TRBJ1-3. TRBV21-1 is a documented pseudogene. CDR3 length: 16 residues. CDR3 loop: CASSKMEGVSGNTIYF. The CDR3 coding sequence is TGTGCCAGCAGCAAAATGGAGGGAGTTTCTGGAAACACCATATATTTT.

The chain combines TRBV7-3 with TRBJ2-5, with TRBD2 identical over 7 bases. Germline V gives CDR1 SGHTA, CDR2 FQGTGA. The CDR3 covers 13 residues. V lost 2 bases and J lost 5; bases outside the gene matches: 2. CDR3 coding DNA: TGTGCCAGCAGCTTACTCGGGGGGGAGACCCAGTACTTC. Amino acids: CASSLLGGETQYF.

The V call is TRBV19, the J call TRBJ1-1, with TRBD1 as a possible D gene (5 bases). The CDR3 spans 13 residues. Deletions cut 7 bases from V and 1 base from J, with 10 bases between. The germline gives CDR1 LNHDA, CDR2 SQIVND (reference sequence). In DNA, the CDR3 is TGTGCCAGTATTGACAGACCGAACACTGAAGCTTTCTTT. It yields the protein CASIDRPNTEAFF.

V and J are TRBV24-1 and TRBJ1-2; 7 nucleotides align to TRBD1. CDR3 length equals 14 residues. Per the germline V gene, CDR1 is KGHDR and CDR2 is SFDVKD. The V segment lost 4 bases and the J segment 8 bases; nucleotides outside the gene matches: 9. The CDR3 loop reads CATSDMGTAGGYTF. The CDR3 DNA sequence: TGTGCCACCAGTGACATGGGGACAGCCGGGGGCTACACCTTC.

The chain is built from TRBV18 and TRBJ1-2; D perhaps matches TRBD1 (6 bases). The CDR3 runs 16 residues. The V end was cut by 3 bases, the J end by 0 bases, with 14 bases between. Germline lookup yields CDR1 KGHSH and CDR2 LQKENI. CDR3 region: CASSPQDRTTNYGYTF. For the CDR3, the DNA is TGTGCCAGCTCACCCCAGGACAGAACCACTAACTATGGCTACACCTTC.

The chain links TRBV6-6 to TRBJ1-2; weak D call: TRBD1 (5 bases). There are 15 residues in the CDR3. CDR1 MNHNY and CDR2 SVGAGI come from the germline V gene (reference sequence). The germline V and J ends were trimmed by 0 bases and 7 bases, with 15 bases remaining between them. The chain's CDR3 is CASSYSMTGQGGYTF. CDR3 sequence (DNA): TGTGCCAGCAGTTACTCGATGACGGGTCAGGGTGGCTACACCTTC.

The CDR3 here is CASSFEGGNTIYF. The CDR3 coding sequence is TGTGCCAGCAGTTTTGAAGGCGGTAACACCATATATTTT. The chain employs TRBV12-3 or TRBV12-4 and TRBJ1-3; D is undetermined. The V end was cut by 3 bases, the J end by 7 bases, with 10 bases between. The CDR3 is 13 amino acids.

This chain uses TRBV30 with TRBJ1-2; 10 bases match TRBD1. The germline CDR1 and CDR2 sequences are GTSNPN and SVGIG (reference sequence). V lost 1 base, J lost 4 bases, and 15 bases stayed unmatched. The CDR3 has 18 residues. The CDR3 protein is CAWSAPGTGAVVRYGYTF. CDR3 sequence (DNA): TGTGCCTGGAGTGCTCCCGGGACAGGGGCAGTCGTGCGCTATGGCTACACCTTC.

The chain recombines TRBV6-5 with TRBJ1-1; unclear D gene. CDR1 MNHEY and CDR2 SVGAGI come from the germline V gene. This CDR3 is 11 amino acids long. The ends were cut back, 8 bases at V and 1 base at J, with 5 bases in the middle. The CDR3 sequence is CASERNTEAFF. Here the CDR3 DNA reads TGTGCCAGCGAGAGGAACACTGAAGCTTTCTTT.

The chain uses TRBV28 and TRBJ1-1; the D is unclear. CDR1 and CDR2 (germline): MDHEN, SYDVKM. Trimming took off 1 base at V and 2 bases at J, with 11 bases between the two ends. The CDR3 has 15 residues. CDR3 loop: CASSLSGKPNTEAFF. The CDR3 bases are TGTGCCAGCAGTTTATCCGGGAAACCAAACACTGAAGCTTTCTTT.

The V and J genes are TRBV18 and TRBJ1-4; 7 nucleotides agree with TRBD1. V was pared by 4 bases and J by 5 bases, with 7 bases of the junction left unmatched. Germline lookup yields CDR1 KGHSH and CDR2 LQKENI. The CDR3 has 15 amino acids. The CDR3 loop reads CASSQWTGENEKLFF. CDR3 sequence (DNA): TGTGCCAGCTCACAGTGGACAGGCGAGAATGAAAAACTGTTTTTT.

Regarding this clone: This specimen includes other DNA sequences encoding the same CDR3. The chain has TRBV6-5 and TRBJ1-1; 7 bases match TRBD1. This CDR3 comprises 13 residues. V was pared by 6 bases and J by 2 bases, with 3 bases of the junction left unmatched. Per the germline V gene, CDR1 is MNHEY and CDR2 is SVGAGI. The CDR3 DNA sequence: TGTGCCAGCAGAAGACAGGGAAACACTGAAGCTTTCTTT. This translates into CASRRQGNTEAFF.